This T cell receptor beta chain was identified in a study of T cell repertoires in cytomegalovirus infection. Study-wide context: Epitope selection comprised recently identified HLA-C-restricted CMV epitopes and well-studied HLA-B-restricted CMV epitopes. CMV infection together with matching HLA type was indicated by public TCR beta signatures.

One entry per CDR3 protein results from TCRdb running MiXCR on the reads. The table shows just under 500,000 distinct CDR3 sequences, with roughly a third occurring only once. This clonotype was counted many times. Antigen: not known. Germline loops: CDR1 SGHTA, CDR2 FQGNSA. V lost 4 bases to trimming and J lost 5 bases; unmatched junction nucleotides: 14. The CDR3 runs 17 residues. Study results and caveats: What dominated the ex vivo response were HLA-C-restricted CMV-specific TCR beta clonotypes.

The clonotype originates from a human donor in good health (CMV status not recorded). Some clones in this sample may be carry-over from other donors' samples. Sequencing was performed on cultured PBMCs, taken from culture after CMV antigen stimulation. The chain uses TRBV7-2 and TRBJ2-5; 9 nucleotides align to TRBD2. The CDR3 spells CASSYPQRGAGGETQYF. For the CDR3, the DNA is TGTGCCAGCAGCTACCCCCAGCGGGGAGCGGGAGGCGAGACCCAGTACTTC.